These 2 T cell receptor beta chains were all obtained from the same sample, sequenced in a study of blood T cell repertoires in COVID-19 (dated by TCRdb to about 2020). To prepare the library, the immunoSEQ multiplex PCR assay was applied. TCRdb retrieved this table from immuneACCESS and kept in-frame rearrangements only. Not all clones are present; in checked studies, unresolved V genes account for under half, and no reason is known for the remainder. Here the sample has 250,000 to 350,000 clones; around nine tenths occur a single time. The ten largest clones represent more than 0.75% of the sample. Sequencing was done on a sample of peripheral blood. Receptors were obtained from a man aged 30 to 45 with acute or convalescent COVID-19.

V usage is TRBV3-1 (or the pseudogene TRBV3-2) and J usage is TRBJ2-3, with 7 nucleotides matching TRBD2. Germline assignment: CDR1 LGHDT and CDR2 YNNKEL (reference sequence). The CDR3 loop spans 16 amino acids. V was clipped by 4 bases and J by 0 bases; unmatched bases: 7. CDR3 in amino acids: CASSLQRGVSTDTQYF. The CDR3 DNA is TGTGCCAGCAGCCTTCAACGGGGGGTTAGCACAGATACGCAGTATTTT.

This clone came up once. V gene TRBV27 combines with J gene TRBJ1-2, with TRBD1 identical over 7 bases. The V and J ends lost 8 bases and 4 bases, in that order; junction bases with no gene match: 10. This CDR3 comprises 14 residues. Germline CDR1 reads MNHEY; CDR2 reads SMNVEV (reference sequence). CDR3: CASGSTGPPYGYTF. The DNA of the CDR3 is TGTGCCAGCGGGTCGACAGGGCCTCCCTATGGCTACACCTTC.